This TCR beta chain was captured by sequencing in a study of CDR3 diversity in severe acne. MiXCR, run by TCRdb on the PCR reads, gives a single entry per CDR3 protein. The top ten clones hold about 9.4% of a sample with approximately 90,000 distinct CDR3 sequences, about 48% of them seen once. There are 17 residues in the CDR3. V dropped 1 base and J dropped 7; count of bases not matched to a gene: 5. The V gene's germline CDR1 is SGHTA and CDR2 FQGTGA. The sample taken for sequencing was blood. This TCR was sampled from a male donor in good health, serving as a control. The chain links TRBV7-3 to TRBJ2-1; TRBD2 matches at 15 bases. The CDR3 nucleotides are TGTGCCAGCAGCTTAAATAGGGGACTAGCGGGAGGAAATGAGCAGTTCTTC. Translating it yields CASSLNRGLAGGNEQFF.